The T cell receptor (beta chain) described here comes from a study of CD8+ T cells in alopecia areata. Trimming cost V 2 bases and J 5 bases, with 12 bases left between them. CDR3 size: 15 residues. RNA was extracted and reverse transcribed into cDNA as the sequencing template. The repertoire was sequenced with immunoSEQ multiplex PCR; TCRdb's copy has only in-frame clones and lacks some. The sample consists of 93,000 or so clones, under 90% of them appearing once. With respect to this clone: Its antigen is unknown.

Findings of the study overall: On tofacitinib, scalp and blood still held many of the expanded lesional clones.

Treatment described: oral pan-JAK inhibitor, 5-10 mg twice daily. The sample was CD8+ T cells sorted from blood, taken at roughly week 30, from a patient treated with tofacitinib. V usage is TRBV23-1 and J usage is TRBJ2-2; D is possibly TRBD1 (6 bases). TRBV23-1 is an ORF, with its function uncertain. The sequence was collected from a human donor with alopecia areata. CDR3 sequence reads: CASSQDRLGTGELFF. CDR3 DNA: TGCGCCAGCAGTCAAGACAGGCTGGGGACCGGGGAGCTGTTTTTT.